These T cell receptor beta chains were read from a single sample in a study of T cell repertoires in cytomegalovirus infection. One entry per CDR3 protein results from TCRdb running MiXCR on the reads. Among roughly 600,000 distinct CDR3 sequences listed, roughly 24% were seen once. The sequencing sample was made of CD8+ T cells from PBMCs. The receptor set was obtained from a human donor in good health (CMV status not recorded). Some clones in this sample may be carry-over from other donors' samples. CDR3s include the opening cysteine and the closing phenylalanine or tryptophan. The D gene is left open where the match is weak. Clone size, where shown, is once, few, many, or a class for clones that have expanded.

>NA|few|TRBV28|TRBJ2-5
CASSPPVIAAQETQYF
TGTGCCAGCAGTCCCCCGGTGATAGCGGCTCAAGAGACCCAGTACTTC
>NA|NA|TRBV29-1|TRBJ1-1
CSVEWRTEAFF
TGCAGCGTTGAGTGGAGAACTGAAGCTTTCTTT
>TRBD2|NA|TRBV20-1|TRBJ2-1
CSARVESSSGAATYNEQFF
TGCAGTGCCCGTGTGGAGTCCTCTAGCGGGGCCGCAACCTACAATGAGCAGTTCTTC
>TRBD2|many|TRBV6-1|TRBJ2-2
CASSDVRLASGELFF
TGTGCCAGCAGTGACGTTAGACTAGCATCCGGGGAGCTGTTTTTT
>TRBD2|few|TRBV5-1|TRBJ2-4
CASSLREGRDKNIQYF
TGCGCCAGCAGCTTACGGGAGGGGCGCGACAAAAACATTCAGTACTTC
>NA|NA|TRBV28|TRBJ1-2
CASSLQGVYYGYTF
TGTGCCAGCAGTTTGCAGGGAGTGTACTATGGCTACACCTTC
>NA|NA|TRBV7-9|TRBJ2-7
CASSSEGGYEQYF
TGTGCCAGCAGCTCAGAAGGGGGGTACGAGCAGTACTTC
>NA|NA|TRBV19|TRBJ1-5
CASSMGAEVRPLNQPQHF
TGTGCCAGTAGTATGGGGGCGGAGGTTCGCCCCCTCAATCAGCCCCAGCATTTT
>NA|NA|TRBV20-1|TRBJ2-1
CSAPTRLGVFYNEQFF
TGCAGTGCTCCTACCCGTCTTGGGGTGTTCTACAATGAGCAGTTCTTC
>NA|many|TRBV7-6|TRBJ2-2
CASSLLAKQGSGGELFF
TGTGCCAGCAGCTTACTAGCGAAACAGGGGAGTGGCGGGGAGCTGTTTTTT
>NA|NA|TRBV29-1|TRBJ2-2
CSVRPQERNTGELFF
TGCAGCGTACGACCACAGGAAAGGAACACCGGGGAGCTGTTTTTT
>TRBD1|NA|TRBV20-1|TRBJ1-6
CSARDWTGVDSPLHF
TGCAGTGCTAGAGATTGGACAGGGGTAGATTCACCCCTCCACTTT
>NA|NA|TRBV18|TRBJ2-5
CASSPQGQLLGETQYF
TGTGCCAGCTCACCACAGGGCCAACTCTTGGGAGAGACCCAGTACTTC
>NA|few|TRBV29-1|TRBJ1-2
CSVEAGGSGYTF
TGCAGCGTTGAAGCTGGGGGAAGCGGCTACACCTTC
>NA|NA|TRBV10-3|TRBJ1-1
CAISPSEKNTEAFF
TGTGCCATCAGCCCCTCAGAAAAGAACACTGAAGCTTTCTTT
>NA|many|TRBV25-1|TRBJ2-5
CASTEVETQYF
TGTGCCAGCACCGAGGTAGAGACCCAGTACTTC
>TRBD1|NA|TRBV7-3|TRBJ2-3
CASRSEQGTQYF
TGTGCCAGCAGATCGGAACAGGGGACGCAGTATTTT
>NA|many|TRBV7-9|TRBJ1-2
CASSLESAYGYTF
TGTGCCAGCAGCTTAGAATCGGCCTATGGCTACACCTTC
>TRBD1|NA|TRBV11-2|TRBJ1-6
CASSTRQGQRSPLHF
TGTGCCAGCAGCACCCGACAGGGACAGCGCTCACCCCTCCACTTT
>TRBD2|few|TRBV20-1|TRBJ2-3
CSARDSLAGDPSTDTQYF
TGCAGTGCTAGAGATAGCCTAGCGGGGGACCCTAGCACAGATACGCAGTATTTT
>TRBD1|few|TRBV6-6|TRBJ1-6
CASSSDRGGYNSPLHF
TGTGCCAGCAGTTCTGACAGGGGAGGCTATAATTCACCCCTCCACTTT
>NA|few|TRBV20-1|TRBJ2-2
CSASGLVSRELFF
TGCAGTGCTAGTGGGCTCGTCAGTCGGGAGCTGTTTTTT
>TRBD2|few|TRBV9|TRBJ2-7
CASSELSGGPPYEQYF
TGTGCCAGCAGTGAACTTAGCGGGGGGCCCCCCTACGAGCAGTACTTC
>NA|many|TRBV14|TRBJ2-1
CASSQTDYNEQFF
TGTGCCAGCAGCCAAACCGACTACAATGAGCAGTTCTTC
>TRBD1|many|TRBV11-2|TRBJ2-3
CASSPGQGTDTDTQYF
TGTGCCAGCAGCCCAGGACAGGGGACAGACACAGATACGCAGTATTTT
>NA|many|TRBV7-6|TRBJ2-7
CASSLGPRTYEQYF
TGTGCCAGCAGCTTAGGCCCCAGGACCTACGAGCAGTACTTC
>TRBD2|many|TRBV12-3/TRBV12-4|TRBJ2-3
CASSFSRGEADTQYF
TGTGCCAGCAGTTTTTCGCGGGGGGAGGCAGATACGCAGTATTTT
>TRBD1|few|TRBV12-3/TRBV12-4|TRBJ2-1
CASSSDRTGWYEQFF
TGTGCCAGCAGTTCCGACCGGACAGGGTGGTATGAGCAGTTCTTC
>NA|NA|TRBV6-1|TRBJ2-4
CASSENVLIAKNIQYF
TGTGCCAGCAGTGAAAATGTTTTAATAGCCAAAAACATTCAGTACTTC
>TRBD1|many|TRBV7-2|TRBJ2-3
CASSLRDRLTDTQYF
TGTGCCAGCAGCCTTAGGGACAGGCTCACAGATACGCAGTATTTT
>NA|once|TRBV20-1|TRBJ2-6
CSARVQGAEANVLTF
TGCAGTGCTAGGGTCCAGGGAGCGGAGGCCAACGTCCTGACTTTC
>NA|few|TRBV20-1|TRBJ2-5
CSLETQYF
TGCTCCCTAGAGACCCAGTACTTC
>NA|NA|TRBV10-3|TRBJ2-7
CAISERSSSYEQYF
TGTGCCATCAGTGAGCGGTCGAGCTCCTACGAGCAGTACTTC
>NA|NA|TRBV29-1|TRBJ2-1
CSVPFRAVGQDEQFF
TGCAGCGTCCCCTTTAGGGCAGTCGGGCAGGATGAGCAGTTCTTC
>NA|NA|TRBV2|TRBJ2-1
CASSEGGAAWDNEQFF
TGTGCCAGCAGTGAAGGGGGGGCAGCGTGGGACAATGAGCAGTTCTTC
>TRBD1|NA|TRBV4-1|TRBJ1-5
CASSQRISPTGDQPQHF
TGCGCCAGCAGCCAACGAATCTCCCCCACAGGGGATCAGCCCCAGCATTTT
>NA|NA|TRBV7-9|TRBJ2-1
CASSLSLADEQFF
TGTGCCAGCAGCTTATCCCTGGCAGATGAGCAGTTCTTC
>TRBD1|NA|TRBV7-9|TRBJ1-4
CASSIPGQGAHQKLFF
TGTGCCAGCAGCATCCCGGGACAGGGGGCGCACCAAAAACTGTTTTTT